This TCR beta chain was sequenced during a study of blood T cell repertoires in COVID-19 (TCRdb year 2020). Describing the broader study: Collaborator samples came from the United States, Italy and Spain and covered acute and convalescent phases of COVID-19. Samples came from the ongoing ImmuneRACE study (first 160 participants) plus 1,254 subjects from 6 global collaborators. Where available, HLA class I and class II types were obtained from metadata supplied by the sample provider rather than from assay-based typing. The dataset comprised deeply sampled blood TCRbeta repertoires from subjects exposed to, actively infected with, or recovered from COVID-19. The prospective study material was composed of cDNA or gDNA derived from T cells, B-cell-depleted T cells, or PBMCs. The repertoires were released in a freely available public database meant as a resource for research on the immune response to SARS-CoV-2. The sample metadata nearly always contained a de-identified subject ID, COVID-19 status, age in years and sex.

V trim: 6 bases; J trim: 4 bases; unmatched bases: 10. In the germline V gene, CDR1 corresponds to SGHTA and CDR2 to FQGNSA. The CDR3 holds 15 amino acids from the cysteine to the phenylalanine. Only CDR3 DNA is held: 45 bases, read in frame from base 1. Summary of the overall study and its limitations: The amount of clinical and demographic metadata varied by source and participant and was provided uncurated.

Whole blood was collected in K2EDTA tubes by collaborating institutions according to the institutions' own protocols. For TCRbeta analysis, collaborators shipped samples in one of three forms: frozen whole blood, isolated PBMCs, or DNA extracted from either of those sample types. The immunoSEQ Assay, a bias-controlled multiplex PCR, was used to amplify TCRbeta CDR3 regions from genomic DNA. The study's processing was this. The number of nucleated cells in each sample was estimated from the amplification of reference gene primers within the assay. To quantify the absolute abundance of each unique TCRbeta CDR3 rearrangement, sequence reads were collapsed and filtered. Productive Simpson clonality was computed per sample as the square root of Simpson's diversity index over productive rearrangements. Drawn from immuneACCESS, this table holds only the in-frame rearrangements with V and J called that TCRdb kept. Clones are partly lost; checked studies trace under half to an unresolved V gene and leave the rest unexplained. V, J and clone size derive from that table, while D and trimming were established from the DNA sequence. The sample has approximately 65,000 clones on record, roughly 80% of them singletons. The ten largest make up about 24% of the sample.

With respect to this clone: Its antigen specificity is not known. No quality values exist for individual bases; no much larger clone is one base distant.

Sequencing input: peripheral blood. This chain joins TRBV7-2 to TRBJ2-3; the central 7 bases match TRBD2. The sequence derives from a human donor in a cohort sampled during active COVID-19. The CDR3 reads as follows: CASSQRWGGSDTQYF. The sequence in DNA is TGTGCCAGCAGTCAAAGGTGGGGGGGATCAGATACGCAGTATTTT. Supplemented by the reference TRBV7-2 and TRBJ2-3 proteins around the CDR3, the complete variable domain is GAGVSQSPSNKVTEKGKDVELRCDPISGHTALYWYRQSLGQGLEFLIYFQGNSAPDKSGLPSDRFSAERTGGSVSTLTIQRTQQEDSAVYLCASSQRWGGSDTQYFGPGTRLTVL.